The present entry profiles one T cell receptor (beta chain) with its context. Its antigen is still unknown. The length of the CDR3 is 16 residues. CDR1 is SGHTA, CDR2 FQGNSA, per germline. Trimming took 2 bases from V and 0 from J, leaving 10 bases between them. Donors were ostensibly healthy at sampling, although undocumented immune exposures were probable. The record originates from a study of cytomegalovirus exposure and HLA in healthy donors. Study summary: Earlier results showed approximately 110 million unique TCR beta sequences derived from approximately 180 million T cells.

13 Jbeta primers and 60 Vbeta primers were used for the PCR. TCRdb's copy holds only in-frame clones and misses some; the assay was immunoSEQ multiplex PCR. The sample lists approximately 140,000 clones; 88% were seen once. Findings of the study overall: Diagnosis of cytomegalovirus status made by the classifier reportedly showed high specificity and sensitivity.

The chain has TRBV7-2 and TRBJ2-2; D not certain. What was sequenced was PBMCs. The clonotype was recovered from a woman between 40 and 55 years old in good health and CMV-seronegative. DNA of the CDR3: TGTGCCAGCAGCTTAAACGCTATCACGAACACCGGGGAGCTGTTTTTT. It encodes CASSLNAITNTGELFF.